What follows are 30 T cell receptor beta chains derived from one specimen sequenced in a study of blood T cell repertoires in COVID-19. TCRdb keeps only in-frame clones here, not all; method: immunoSEQ multiplex PCR. The sample yields 150,000 to 200,000 clones, about 91% seen once. Sequencing was done on a sample of PBMCs or T cells enriched from blood (not recorded which). These receptors were taken from a woman younger than 35 who had recovered from COVID-19.

The chain joins TRBV2 to TRBJ2-7; the D gene is possibly TRBD1 (5 bases). Deletions cut 5 bases from V and 0 bases from J, with 11 bases between. Germline V gives CDR1 SNHLY, CDR2 FYNNEI. There are 14 residues in the CDR3. Written as DNA, the CDR3 is TGTGCCAGCAGTCCCCAGGGCCTCTCCTACGAGCAGTACTTC. Encoded protein: CASSPQGLSYEQYF.

V is TRBV9 and J is TRBJ1-2, with TRBD1 matching over 8 bases. From germline, CDR1 is SGDLS and CDR2 YYNGEE. CDR3 length: 14 residues. The ends lost 3 bases at V and 7 bases at J; junction bases unmatched: 8. CDR3 residues: CASSAIQGARGYTF. Written as DNA, the CDR3 is TGTGCCAGCAGCGCAATCCAGGGGGCGCGTGGCTACACCTTC. The whole variable domain, remainder taken from reference TRBV9 and TRBJ1-2, is DSGVTQTPKHLITATGQRVTLRCSPRSGDLSVYWYQQSLDQGLQFLIQYYNGEERAKGNILERFSAQQFPDLHSELNLSSLELGDSALYFCASSAIQGARGYTFGSGTRLTVV.

This clone showed up just once. This chain uses TRBV27 with TRBJ1-5, with a tentative D call TRBD1 (6 bases). V lost 4 bases and J 3 bases, leaving 10 bases between the germline ends. This CDR3 has 14 amino acids. Germline loops: CDR1 MNHEY, CDR2 SMNVEV (reference sequence). This CDR3 reads CASSSGAYNQPQHF. Here the CDR3 DNA reads TGTGCCAGCAGTTCAGGGGCCTACAATCAGCCCCAGCATTTT.

The chain has TRBV18 and TRBJ2-2; D gene ambiguous. This CDR3 has 16 amino acids. Germline CDR1 and CDR2: KGHSH and LQKENI. Trimming left V 1 base short and J 2 bases short, with 11 bases between. The DNA for the CDR3 is TGTGCCAGCTCACCACTTGATACTACCAACACCGGGGAGCTGTTTTTT. Its translation is CASSPLDTTNTGELFF.

The V call is TRBV9, the J call TRBJ2-7; 10 bases agree with TRBD1. The germline V gene has CDR1 SGDLS and CDR2 YYNGEE. CDR3 size: 15 residues. Unmatched junction bases numbered 2, after V lost 0 bases and J lost 2 bases. CDR3 DNA: TGTGCCAGCAGCGTAGGGACAGGGGGGACCTACGAGCAGTACTTC. Translation: CASSVGTGGTYEQYF.

The CDR3 DNA sequence: TGTGCCAGCACCTGGACTAGCGGGAGGGTTCAAGAGACCCAGTACTTC. Translating gives CASTWTSGRVQETQYF. V is TRBV7-3 and J is TRBJ2-5, with TRBD2 matching over 15 bases. V was pared by 7 bases and J by 2 bases, with 5 bases of the junction left unmatched. Germline V gene sequence: CDR1 SGHTA, CDR2 FQGTGA. The CDR3 has 16 residues.

The chain carries TRBV5-1 and TRBJ2-3; 14 bases agree with TRBD2. Germline V gene sequence: CDR1 SGHRS, CDR2 YFSETQ. The CDR3 consists of 17 residues. With 6 bases clipped from V and 3 bases from J, the junction kept 9 bases outside the gene matches. The CDR3 loop reads CASILGTSGRMTDTQYF. The CDR3 nucleotides are TGCGCCAGCATCCTAGGGACTAGCGGGAGAATGACAGATACGCAGTATTTT.

This sequence joins TRBV28 and TRBJ2-6; D is perhaps TRBD2 (7 bases). This CDR3 has 14 residues. Germline lookup yields CDR1 MDHEN and CDR2 SYDVKM. Deletions cut 5 bases from V and 8 bases from J, with 13 bases between. The CDR3 coding sequence is TGTGCCAGCAGTGGGAGGGGGGAGACCAACGTCCTGACTTTC. This encodes CASSGRGETNVLTF.

The chain has TRBV7-8 and TRBJ2-3, with a weak D call TRBD2 (5 bases). The CDR3 spans 17 residues. Trimming removed 2 bases at V and 3 bases at J, with 18 bases between. Germline V gives CDR1 SGHVS, CDR2 FQNEAQ. The CDR3 loop is CASSLSLVGEGTDTQYF. The CDR3 bases are TGTGCCAGCAGCTTATCCTTGGTGGGAGAGGGTACAGATACGCAGTATTTT. The full variable domain, completed using reference TRBV7-8 and TRBJ2-3, is GAGVSQSPRYKVAKRGQDVALRCDPISGHVSLFWYQQALGQGPEFLTYFQNEAQLDKSGLPSDRFFAERPEGSVSTLKIQRTQQEDSAVYLCASSLSLVGEGTDTQYFGPGTRLTVL.

The rearrangement joins TRBV5-1 to TRBJ2-2, with D uncertain. Germline V gives CDR1 SGHRS, CDR2 YFSETQ. V lost 4 bases to trimming and J lost 4 bases, with 11 bases between them. The CDR3 is 14 residues long. CDR3 residues: CASSPFSVTGELFF. The CDR3 nucleotides are TGCGCCAGCAGCCCCTTCTCCGTCACCGGGGAGCTGTTTTTT.

This clone has a single count. The rearrangement uses TRBV3-1 (or the pseudogene TRBV3-2) and TRBJ2-5, with 11 bases that match TRBD2. This CDR3 comprises 15 residues. The ends lost 1 base at V and 2 bases at J; junction bases unmatched: 0. The germline CDR1 and CDR2 sequences are LGHDT and YNNKEL (reference sequence). The CDR3 DNA sequence: TGTGCCAGCAGCCAAGGGACTAGCGGGCAAGAGACCCAGTACTTC. This sequence encodes CASSQGTSGQETQYF.

The chain joins TRBV19 to TRBJ2-7, with D possibly being TRBD1 (6 bases). The V end lost 9 bases, the J end lost 0 bases, and 15 bases lay between the germline ends. CDR1 LNHDA and CDR2 SQIVND come from the germline V gene (reference sequence). CDR3 length equals 14 residues. The CDR3 protein is CASRTDKNSYEQYF. In DNA, the CDR3 is TGTGCCAGCCGGACAGACAAAAACTCCTACGAGCAGTACTTC.

This chain connects TRBV15 to TRBJ2-1; D perhaps matches TRBD2 (5 bases). Germline lookup yields CDR1 LNHNV and CDR2 YYDKDF (reference sequence). The CDR3 contains 15 residues. The V end lost 0 bases, the J end lost 10 bases, and 16 bases lay between the germline ends. The CDR3 spells CATSRDPSSGWEQFF. The CDR3 DNA sequence: TGTGCCACCAGCAGAGATCCGTCTTCGGGGTGGGAGCAGTTCTTC.

The chain carries TRBV25-1 and TRBJ2-2; D not resolved. V lost 2 bases and J 0 bases, leaving 13 bases between the germline ends. Germline values: CDR1 MGHDK, CDR2 SYGVNS. The CDR3 has 17 residues. CDR3 in amino acids: CASSEGLGYANTGELFF. CDR3 DNA sequence: TGTGCCAGCAGTGAAGGTCTCGGGTATGCGAACACCGGGGAGCTGTTTTTT.

This chain links TRBV6-5 with TRBJ2-1; TRBD2 aligns across 13 bases. Germline CDR1 is MNHEY and CDR2 is SVGAGI. The CDR3 spans 15 residues. The ends lost 11 bases at V and 8 bases at J; junction bases unmatched: 12. This CDR3 is CAGHRTSGSGDEQFF. In nucleotides, the CDR3 is TGTGCCGGGCACCGGACTAGCGGGAGTGGGGATGAGCAGTTCTTC.

The J gene is TRBJ2-5, the V gene TRBV7-2; D gene unclear. CDR1 is SGHTA, CDR2 FQGNSA, per germline. This CDR3 is 14 amino acids long. Trimming took 7 bases from V and 5 from J, leaving 17 bases between them. The CDR3 DNA reads as TGTGCCAGCAAACTCGCCGGTCTAGTGGAGACCCAGTACTTC. Amino acids: CASKLAGLVETQYF.

V gene TRBV7-8 combines with J gene TRBJ1-3; D unclear. This CDR3 is built from 13 residues. The germline V gene has CDR1 SGHVS and CDR2 FQNEAQ. With 5 bases removed from V and 7 bases from J, the gap between germline ends came to 12 bases. The CDR3 is CASSTGPGNTIYF. DNA of the CDR3: TGTGCCAGCAGCACCGGTCCGGGGAACACCATATATTTT.

The chain recombines TRBV4-3 with TRBJ2-3, with D possibly TRBD2 on 6 matching bases. With 1 base removed from V and 2 bases from J, the gap between germline ends came to 10 bases. This CDR3 is 15 amino acids long. Germline V gives CDR1 LGHNA, CDR2 YSLEER. CDR3 DNA sequence: TGCGCCAGCAGCCAAGCGGGGACTTACACAGATACGCAGTATTTT. This gives the protein CASSQAGTYTDTQYF.

V is TRBV19 and J is TRBJ2-1; TRBD2 matches 13 bases. J gave up 8 bases and V 1 base, and 8 bases lay outside the gene matches. This CDR3 has 17 residues. Per germline, CDR1 LNHDA and CDR2 SQIVND (reference sequence). CDR3 DNA sequence: TGTGCCAGTAGTATAGTGGGACTAGCGGGGAGACCCCATGAGCAGTTCTTC. It codes for CASSIVGLAGRPHEQFF.

The V call is TRBV7-9, the J call TRBJ2-2, with 10 bases fitting TRBD2. J lost 5 bases, V lost 1 base, and 4 bases had no gene match. Germline lookup yields CDR1 SEHNR and CDR2 FQNEAQ (reference sequence). The CDR3 spans 16 residues. In nucleotides, the CDR3 is TGTGCCAGCAGCTTAGTGGCTAGCGGGAGTACCGGGGAGCTGTTTTTT. Protein sequence: CASSLVASGSTGELFF. Supplemented by reference TRBV7-9 and TRBJ2-2, the full variable domain reads DTGVSQNPRHKITKRGQNVTFRCDPISEHNRLYWYRQTLGQGPEFLTYFQNEAQLEKSRLLSDRFSAERPKGSFSTLEIQRTEQGDSAMYLCASSLVASGSTGELFFGEGSRLTVL.

In this sample, this clone turned up once. The chain's CDR3 is CASSSGTSGFSYEQYF. The CDR3 DNA reads as TGTGCCAGCAGCTCCGGGACTAGCGGGTTCTCCTACGAGCAGTACTTC. The V and J genes are TRBV5-6 and TRBJ2-7; 12 nucleotides match TRBD2. V lost 3 bases to trimming and J lost 0 bases; unmatched junction nucleotides: 4. The CDR3 is 16 residues long. CDR1 and CDR2 (germline): SGHDT, YYEEEE.

The chain couples TRBV24-1 to TRBJ2-3; 9 bases agree with TRBD2. This CDR3 comprises 16 residues. Germline V gives CDR1 KGHDR, CDR2 SFDVKD. After removal of 3 bases from V and 0 bases from J, the junction contained 3 bases not matched to a gene. This chain's CDR3 is CATSDPTSGSTDTQYF. For the CDR3, the DNA is TGTGCCACCAGTGATCCGACTAGCGGTAGCACAGATACGCAGTATTTT.

This sequence joins TRBV10-3 and TRBJ2-1, with no clear D. CDR1 and CDR2 from the germline V gene are ENHRY and SYGVKD. V was shortened by 2 bases and J by 5 bases, with 4 bases between the two germline ends. This CDR3 spans 12 amino acids. The CDR3 is CAISEVDNEQFF. The CDR3 DNA follows: TGTGCCATCAGTGAGGTCGACAATGAGCAGTTCTTC.

The V call is TRBV9, the J call TRBJ2-3, with D maybe TRBD2 (5 bases). Trimming removed 0 bases at V and 4 bases at J, with 12 bases between. The CDR3 totals 15 residues. Germline V gene sequence: CDR1 SGDLS, CDR2 YYNGEE. The CDR3, as DNA: TGTGCCAGCAGCGTAGCGGGAAATACCCCAGATACGCAGTATTTT. Translation: CASSVAGNTPDTQYF.

This clone was recorded only once. The CDR3 DNA follows: TGCGCCAGCAGCCAAGATTGGCGGAGGAATCAGCCCCAGCATTTT. This sequence encodes CASSQDWRRNQPQHF. V usage is TRBV4-1 and J usage is TRBJ1-5; D not resolved. The CDR3 covers 15 residues. Trimming pared 0 bases from V and 4 bases from J, leaving 10 bases between. The germline V gene encodes CDR1 MGHRA and CDR2 YSYEKL.

The genes are TRBV9 and TRBJ1-5; possible D gene TRBD1, 5 bases. The V end lost 0 bases, the J end lost 5 bases, and 6 bases lay between the germline ends. The CDR3 is 13 amino acids. Germline V CDR1 and CDR2: SGDLS, YYNGEE. The CDR3 loop is CASSVVGDQPQHF. The DNA of the CDR3 is TGTGCCAGCAGCGTAGTAGGGGATCAGCCCCAGCATTTT.

The V gene is TRBV29-1, the J gene TRBJ2-1; possibly TRBD2 for D (6 bases). Germline assignment: CDR1 SQVTM and CDR2 ANQGSEA. CDR3 size: 12 residues. CDR3 protein: CSQRGSYNEQFF. CDR3 DNA sequence: TGCAGTCAACGGGGGTCCTACAATGAGCAGTTCTTC.

The rearrangement uses TRBV12-3 or TRBV12-4 and TRBJ1-6; D unresolved. V was clipped by 1 base and J by 9 bases, with 4 bases between them. The CDR3 covers 12 residues. CDR3 region: CASSLGLSPLHF. The CDR3 coding sequence is TGTGCCAGCAGTTTAGGGCTTTCACCCCTCCACTTT.

The chain uses TRBV7-9 and TRBJ2-1; the match to TRBD1 covers 12 bases. V was pared by 3 bases and J by 15 bases, with 12 bases of the junction left unmatched. The CDR3 runs 15 residues. CDR1 is SEHNR and CDR2 is FQNEAQ in the germline V gene (reference sequence). This chain's CDR3 is CASSFMGQGAQARFF. The CDR3 coding sequence is TGTGCCAGCAGCTTTATGGGACAGGGGGCACAAGCACGGTTCTTC.

The CDR3 DNA is TGTGCCAGCAGCCAACCAATACGAGATAGCAATCAGCCCCAGCATTTT. Translated: CASSQPIRDSNQPQHF. The rearrangement uses TRBV28 and TRBJ1-5, with D unclear. CDR3 size: 16 residues. V lost 6 bases to trimming and J lost 0 bases, with 15 bases between them. Germline assignment: CDR1 MDHEN and CDR2 SYDVKM.